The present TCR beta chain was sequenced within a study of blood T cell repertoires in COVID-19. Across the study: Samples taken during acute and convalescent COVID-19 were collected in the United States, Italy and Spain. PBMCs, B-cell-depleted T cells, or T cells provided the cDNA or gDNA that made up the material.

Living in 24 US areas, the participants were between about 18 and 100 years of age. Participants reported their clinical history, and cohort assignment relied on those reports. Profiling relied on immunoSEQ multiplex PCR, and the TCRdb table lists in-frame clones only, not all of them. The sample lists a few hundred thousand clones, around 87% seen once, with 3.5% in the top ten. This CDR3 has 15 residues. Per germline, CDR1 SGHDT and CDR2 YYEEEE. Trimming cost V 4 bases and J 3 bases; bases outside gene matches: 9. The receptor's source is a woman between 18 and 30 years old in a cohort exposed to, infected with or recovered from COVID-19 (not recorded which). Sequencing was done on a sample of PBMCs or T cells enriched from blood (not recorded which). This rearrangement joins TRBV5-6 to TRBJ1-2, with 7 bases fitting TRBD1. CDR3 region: CASSPGPGTDYGYTF. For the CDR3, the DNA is TGTGCCAGCAGCCCTGGTCCCGGGACAGACTATGGCTACACCTTC.